This note documents a single T cell receptor (beta chain) sequence. Its antigen is unidentified. This entry comes from a study of monozygotic twins with cystic fibrosis. Trimming stripped 5 bases from V and 0 bases from J, with 11 bases between. The germline gives CDR1 MRHNA, CDR2 SNTAGT. This CDR3 has 16 residues. Clones were sequenced by immunoSEQ multiplex PCR, and TCRdb holds only the in-frame ones, with some missing. The sample shows tens of thousands of clones, about 89% of them seen only once. Findings of the study overall: Co-twins had the most similar V usage for 13 of 16 pairs, J for 8. Monozygotic CF twin pairs shared significantly more nucleotide-identical clonotypes than unrelated CF individuals did. Age, concordance and disease severity did not associate with shared CDR3 numbers. The repertoire was suggested to be naive-dominated, clonality median around 0.01.

This receptor was obtained from a boy aged 2 to 9 with cystic fibrosis. Sequenced: blood. The chain carries TRBV6-4 and TRBJ2-6; D could derive from TRBD1 or TRBD2 (5 bases each). This chain's CDR3 is CASSPGPFSGANVLTF. The CDR3 DNA is TGTGCCAGCAGTCCGGGACCCTTCTCTGGGGCCAACGTCCTGACTTTC.